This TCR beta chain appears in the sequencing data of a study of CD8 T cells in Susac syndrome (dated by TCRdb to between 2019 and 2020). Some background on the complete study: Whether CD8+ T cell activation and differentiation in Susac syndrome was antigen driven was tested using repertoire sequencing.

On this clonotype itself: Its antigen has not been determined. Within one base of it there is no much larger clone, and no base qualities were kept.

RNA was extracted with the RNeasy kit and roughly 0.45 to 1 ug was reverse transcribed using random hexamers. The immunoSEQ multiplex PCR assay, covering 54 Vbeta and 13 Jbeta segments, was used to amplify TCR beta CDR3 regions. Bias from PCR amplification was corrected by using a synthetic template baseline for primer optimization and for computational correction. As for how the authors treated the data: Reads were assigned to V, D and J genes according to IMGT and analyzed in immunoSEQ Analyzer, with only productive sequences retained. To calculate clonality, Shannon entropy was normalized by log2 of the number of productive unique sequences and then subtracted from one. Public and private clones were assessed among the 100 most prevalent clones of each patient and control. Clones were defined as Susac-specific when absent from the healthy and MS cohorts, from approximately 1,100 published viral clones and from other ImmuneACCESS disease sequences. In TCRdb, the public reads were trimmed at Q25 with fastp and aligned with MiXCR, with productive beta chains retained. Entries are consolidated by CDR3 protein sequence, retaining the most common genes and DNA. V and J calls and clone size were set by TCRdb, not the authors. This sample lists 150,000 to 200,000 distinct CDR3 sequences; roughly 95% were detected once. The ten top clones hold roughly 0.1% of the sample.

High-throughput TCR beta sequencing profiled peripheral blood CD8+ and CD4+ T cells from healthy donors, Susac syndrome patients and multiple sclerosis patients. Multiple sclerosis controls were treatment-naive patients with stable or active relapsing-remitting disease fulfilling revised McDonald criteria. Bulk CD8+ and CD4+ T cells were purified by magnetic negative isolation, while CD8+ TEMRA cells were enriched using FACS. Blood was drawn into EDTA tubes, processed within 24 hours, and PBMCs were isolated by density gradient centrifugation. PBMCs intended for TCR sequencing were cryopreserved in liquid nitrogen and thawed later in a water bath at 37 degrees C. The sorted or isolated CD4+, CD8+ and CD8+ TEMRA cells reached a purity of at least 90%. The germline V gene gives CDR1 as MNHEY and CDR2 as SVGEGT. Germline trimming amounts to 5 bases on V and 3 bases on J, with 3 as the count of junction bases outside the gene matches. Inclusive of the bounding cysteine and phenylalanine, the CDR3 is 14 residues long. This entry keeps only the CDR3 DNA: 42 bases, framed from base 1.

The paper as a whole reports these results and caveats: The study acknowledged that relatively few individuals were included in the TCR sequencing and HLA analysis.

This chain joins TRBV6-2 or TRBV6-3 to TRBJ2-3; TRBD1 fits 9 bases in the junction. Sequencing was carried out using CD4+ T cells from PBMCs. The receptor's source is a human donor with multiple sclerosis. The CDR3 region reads CASSQDRGTDTQYF. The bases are TGTGCCAGCAGTCAGGACAGGGGAACAGATACGCAGTATTTT.